The rows below give T cell receptor beta chains drawn from one sample of a study of blood T cell repertoires in COVID-19. The protocol was immunoSEQ multiplex PCR, while the TCRdb copy is restricted to in-frame clones and leaves out a portion. The table lists 85,000 to 90,000 clones, approximately 85% of them singletons. The specimen was peripheral blood. All receptors derive from a human donor in a cohort sampled during active COVID-19. Both conserved end residues are part of each CDR3. A D gene is named only where the DNA matches it firmly. Clone sizes are given selectively: once, few, many, or a class where the clone is expanded.

j_call	d_call	cdr3_length	clone_size	v_call	cdr3_aa	cdr3_nt
TRBJ1-1	-	13	-	TRBV5-1	CASSWTVNTEAFF	TGCGCCAGCAGCTGGACAGTGAACACTGAAGCTTTCTTT
TRBJ2-7	-	15	-	TRBV28	CASSLSLTGSYEQYF	TGTGCCAGCAGTTTATCATTGACAGGTTCCTACGAGCAGTACTTC
TRBJ2-3	TRBD1	15	-	TRBV5-5	CASRKGQRGTDTQYF	TGTGCCAGCAGAAAGGGACAGAGGGGCACAGATACGCAGTATTTT
TRBJ1-1	TRBD1	14	once	TRBV6-2/TRBV6-3	CASRLQGSITEAFF	TGTGCCAGCCGCCTACAGGGGTCGATCACTGAAGCTTTCTTT
TRBJ2-5	-	12	-	TRBV5-4	CASRGGEETQYF	TGTGCCAGCAGAGGGGGGGAGGAGACCCAGTACTTC
TRBJ2-7	-	14	-	TRBV9	CASSRAGINYEQYF	TGTGCCAGCAGCCGGGCAGGGATAAACTACGAGCAGTACTTC
TRBJ1-1	-	14	-	TRBV6-5	CASSKQGMNTEAFF	TGTGCCAGCAGTAAACAGGGAATGAACACTGAAGCTTTCTTT
TRBJ1-2	-	18	-	TRBV15	CATSREGRRGSANYGYTF	TGTGCCACCAGCAGGGAGGGCCGTAGAGGGTCGGCTAACTATGGCTACACCTTC
TRBJ2-3	-	12	-	TRBV2	CATGARGDTQYF	TGTGCCACAGGGGCACGGGGAGATACGCAGTATTTT
TRBJ2-2	-	14	-	TRBV6-2/TRBV6-3	CASSRTANTGELFF	TGTGCCAGCAGTCGGACAGCAAACACCGGGGAGCTGTTTTTT
TRBJ2-3	-	16	-	TRBV3-1/TRBV3-2	CASSQPRGGGRDTQYF	TGTGCCAGCAGCCAGCCTCGAGGGGGGGGGAGAGATACGCAGTATTTT
TRBJ2-7	-	12	-	TRBV11-2	CASSFGSYEQYF	TGTGCCAGCAGCTTTGGGAGCTACGAGCAGTACTTC
TRBJ2-2	TRBD1	17	once	TRBV7-6	CASSLYSDRGSTGELFF	TGTGCCAGCAGCTTATATTCGGACAGGGGAAGCACCGGGGAGCTGTTTTTT
TRBJ2-2	-	14	-	TRBV9	CASSVGPGAGELFF	TGTGCCAGCAGCGTAGGTCCGGGGGCCGGGGAGCTGTTTTTT
TRBJ1-1	-	13	-	TRBV3-1/TRBV3-2	CASSQVGGTEAFF	TGTGCCAGCAGCCAAGTGGGGGGCACTGAAGCTTTCTTT
TRBJ1-1	-	13	-	TRBV7-3	CASSSGQNTEAFF	TGTGCCAGCAGCTCGGGACAGAACACTGAAGCTTTCTTT
TRBJ1-2	-	14	-	TRBV28	CASSWQGCGYGYTF	TGTGCCAGCAGTTGGCAGGGATGCGGCTATGGCTACACCTTC
TRBJ1-2	TRBD1	15	-	TRBV11-2	CASSLSQGVDYGYTF	TGTGCCAGCAGCTTATCACAGGGGGTTGACTATGGCTACACCTTC
TRBJ2-1	-	15	once	TRBV29-1	CSVERGGGRYNEQFF	TGCAGCGTTGAAAGGGGAGGGGGAAGATACAATGAGCAGTTCTTC
TRBJ1-1	-	11	-	TRBV2	CASSGREKAFF	TGTGCCAGCTCCGGCCGGGAAAAAGCTTTCTTT
TRBJ2-7	TRBD1	13	-	TRBV5-4	CASSQQGSYEQYF	TGTGCCAGCAGTCAACAGGGGTCCTACGAGCAGTACTTC